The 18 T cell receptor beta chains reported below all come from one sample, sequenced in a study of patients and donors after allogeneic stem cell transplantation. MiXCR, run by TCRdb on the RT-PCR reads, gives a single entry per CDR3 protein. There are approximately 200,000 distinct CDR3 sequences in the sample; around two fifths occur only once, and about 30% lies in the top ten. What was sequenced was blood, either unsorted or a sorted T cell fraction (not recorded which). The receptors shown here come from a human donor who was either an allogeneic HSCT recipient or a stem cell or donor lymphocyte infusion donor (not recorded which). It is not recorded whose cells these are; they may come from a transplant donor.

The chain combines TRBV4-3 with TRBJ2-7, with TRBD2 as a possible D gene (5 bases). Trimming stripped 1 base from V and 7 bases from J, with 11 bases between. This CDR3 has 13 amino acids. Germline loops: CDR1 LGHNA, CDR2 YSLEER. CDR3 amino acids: CASSQGRFGEQYF. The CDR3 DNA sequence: TGCGCCAGCAGCCAAGGGAGGTTCGGGGAGCAGTACTTC.

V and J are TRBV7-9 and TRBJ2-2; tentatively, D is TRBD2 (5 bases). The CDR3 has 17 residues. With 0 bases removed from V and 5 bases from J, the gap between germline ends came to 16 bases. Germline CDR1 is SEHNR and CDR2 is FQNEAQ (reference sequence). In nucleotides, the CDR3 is TGTGCCAGCAGCTTAGCATTCATGGAAGCGGTAACCGGGGAGCTGTTTTTT. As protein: CASSLAFMEAVTGELFF.

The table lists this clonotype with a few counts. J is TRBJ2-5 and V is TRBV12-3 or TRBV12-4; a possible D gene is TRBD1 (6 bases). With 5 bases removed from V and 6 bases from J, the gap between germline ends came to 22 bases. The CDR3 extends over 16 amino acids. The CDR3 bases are TGTGCCAGCAGTCCCTATAGACAGGTCGTGGGGAAGACCCAGTACTTC. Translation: CASSPYRQVVGKTQYF.

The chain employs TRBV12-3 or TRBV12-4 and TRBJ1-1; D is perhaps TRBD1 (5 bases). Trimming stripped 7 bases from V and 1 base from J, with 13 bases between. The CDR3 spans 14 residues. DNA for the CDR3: TGTGCCAGCACCCTGGGGGGGTCGAACACTGAAGCTTTCTTT. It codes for CASTLGGSNTEAFF.

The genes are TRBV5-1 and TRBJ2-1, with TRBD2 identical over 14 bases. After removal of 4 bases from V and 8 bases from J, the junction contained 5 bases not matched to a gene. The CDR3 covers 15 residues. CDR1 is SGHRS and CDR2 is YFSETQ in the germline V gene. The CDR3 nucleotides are TGCGCCAGCAGCCTGGGGACTAGCGGGAGCTATGAGCAGTTCTTC. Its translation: CASSLGTSGSYEQFF. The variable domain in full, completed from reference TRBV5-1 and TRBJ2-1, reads KAGVTQTPRYLIKTRGQQVTLSCSPISGHRSVSWYQQTPGQGLQFLFEYFSETQRNKGNFPGRFSGRQFSNSRSEMNVSTLELGDSALYLCASSLGTSGSYEQFFGPGTRLTVL.

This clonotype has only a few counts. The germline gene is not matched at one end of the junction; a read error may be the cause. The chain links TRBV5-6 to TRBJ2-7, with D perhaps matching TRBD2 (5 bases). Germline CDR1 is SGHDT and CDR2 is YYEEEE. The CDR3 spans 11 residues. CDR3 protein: CASSSAGLPDF. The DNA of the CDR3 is TGTGCCAGCAGCTCCGCCGGACTCCCAGACTTC.

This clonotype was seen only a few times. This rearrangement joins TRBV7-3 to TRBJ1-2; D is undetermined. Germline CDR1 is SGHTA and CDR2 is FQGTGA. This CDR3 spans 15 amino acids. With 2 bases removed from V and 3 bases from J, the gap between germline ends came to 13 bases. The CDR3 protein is CASSLRGSLYYGYTF. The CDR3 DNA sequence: TGTGCCAGCAGCTTACGGGGTTCCCTATACTATGGCTACACCTTC.

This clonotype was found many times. As DNA, the CDR3 is TGTGCCAGCAGTCCCCGGACAGGGTTGGGCAATCAGCCCCAGCATTTT. Its translation is CASSPRTGLGNQPQHF. The chain recombines TRBV12-3 or TRBV12-4 with TRBJ1-5; TRBD1 aligns across 8 bases. The CDR3 runs to 16 residues. J lost 2 bases, V lost 5 bases, and 8 bases had no gene match.

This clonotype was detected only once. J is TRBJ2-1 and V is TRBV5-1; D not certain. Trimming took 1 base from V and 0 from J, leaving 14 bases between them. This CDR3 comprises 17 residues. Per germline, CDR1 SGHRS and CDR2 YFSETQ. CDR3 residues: CASSLSNPLSSYNEQFF. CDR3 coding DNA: TGCGCCAGCAGCTTGTCCAACCCACTCAGCTCCTACAATGAGCAGTTCTTC. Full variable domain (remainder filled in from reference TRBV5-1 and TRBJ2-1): KAGVTQTPRYLIKTRGQQVTLSCSPISGHRSVSWYQQTPGQGLQFLFEYFSETQRNKGNFPGRFSGRQFSNSRSEMNVSTLELGDSALYLCASSLSNPLSSYNEQFFGPGTRLTVL.

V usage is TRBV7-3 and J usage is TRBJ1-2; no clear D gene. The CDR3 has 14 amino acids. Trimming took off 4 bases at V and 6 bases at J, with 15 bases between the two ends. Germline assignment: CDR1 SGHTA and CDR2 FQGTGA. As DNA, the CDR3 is TGTGCCAGCAGCTCACAGAGACGCACGGATGGCTACACCTTC. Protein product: CASSSQRRTDGYTF.

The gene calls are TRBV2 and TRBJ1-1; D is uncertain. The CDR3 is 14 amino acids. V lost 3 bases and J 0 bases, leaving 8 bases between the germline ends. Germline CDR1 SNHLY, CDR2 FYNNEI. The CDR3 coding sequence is TGTGCCAGCAGTGATATAGCCGTGAACACTGAAGCTTTCTTT. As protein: CASSDIAVNTEAFF.

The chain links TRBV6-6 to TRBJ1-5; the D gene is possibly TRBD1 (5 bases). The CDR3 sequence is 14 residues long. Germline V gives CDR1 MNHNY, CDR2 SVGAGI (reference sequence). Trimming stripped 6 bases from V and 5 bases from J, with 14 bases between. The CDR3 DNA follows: TGTGCCAGCAGGGGGACGGTAGACCATCAGCCCCAGCATTTT. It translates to CASRGTVDHQPQHF.

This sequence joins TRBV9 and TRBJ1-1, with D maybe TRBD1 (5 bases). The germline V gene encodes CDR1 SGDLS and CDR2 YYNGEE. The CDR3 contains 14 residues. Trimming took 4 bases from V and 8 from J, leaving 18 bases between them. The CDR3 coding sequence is TGTGCCAGCAGCCAAGGGACGGATGACTGGGAAGCTTTCTTT. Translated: CASSQGTDDWEAFF.

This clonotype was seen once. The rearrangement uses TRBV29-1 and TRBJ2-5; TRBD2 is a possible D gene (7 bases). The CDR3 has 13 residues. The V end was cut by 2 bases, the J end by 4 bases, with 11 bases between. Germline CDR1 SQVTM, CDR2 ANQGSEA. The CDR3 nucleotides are TGCAGCGTTGAATGGGGGGGGCGAGAGACCCAGTACTTC. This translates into CSVEWGGRETQYF.

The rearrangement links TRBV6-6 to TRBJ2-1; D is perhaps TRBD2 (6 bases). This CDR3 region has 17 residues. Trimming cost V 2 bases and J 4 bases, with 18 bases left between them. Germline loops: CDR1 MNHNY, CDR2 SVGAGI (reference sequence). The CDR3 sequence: CASSYRTTSPPYNEQFF. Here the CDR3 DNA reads TGTGCCAGCAGTTACCGGACGACTAGTCCCCCATACAATGAGCAGTTCTTC.

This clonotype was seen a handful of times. The CDR3 is CSGSAYQETQYF. The CDR3 DNA follows: TGCAGCGGTAGCGCGTACCAAGAGACCCAGTACTTC. J is TRBJ2-5 and V is TRBV29-1, with D perhaps TRBD2 (5 bases). Deletions cut 7 bases from V and 0 bases from J, with 9 bases between. Germline V gene lookup returns CDR1 SQVTM and CDR2 ANQGSEA. The CDR3 runs to 12 residues.

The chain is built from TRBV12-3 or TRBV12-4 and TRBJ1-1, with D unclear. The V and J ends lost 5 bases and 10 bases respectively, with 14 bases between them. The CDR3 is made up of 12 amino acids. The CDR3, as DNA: TGTGCCAGCAGTGAGCCTGGAGAGGCAGCTTTCTTT. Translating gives CASSEPGEAAFF.

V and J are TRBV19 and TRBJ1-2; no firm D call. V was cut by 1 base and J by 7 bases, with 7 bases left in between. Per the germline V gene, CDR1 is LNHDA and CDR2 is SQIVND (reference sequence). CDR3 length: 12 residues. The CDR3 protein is CASSIGDAGYTF. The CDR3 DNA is TGTGCCAGTAGTATAGGAGACGCTGGCTACACCTTC.